Detailed here is one T cell receptor (beta chain). Germline values: CDR1 SGDLS, CDR2 YYNGEE. The CDR3 length is 14 residues. V gave up 0 bases and J gave up 9 bases; unmatched junction bases: 6. These data are taken from a study of T cell responses to AZD1222 COVID-19 vaccine. Data came from immunoSEQ multiplex PCR; TCRdb stores just in-frame clones and leaves some out. The sample holds 250,000 to 300,000 clones, roughly 93% seen once. This chain connects TRBV9 to TRBJ2-1; 7 bases map to TRBD2. The sample was peripheral blood, taken 28 days after the second AZD1222 dose. The receptor was derived from an adult who received the AZD1222 COVID-19 vaccine. The CDR3 DNA sequence: TGTGCCAGCAGCGTAGAGGTCCTAGCGGTTGAGCAGTTCTTC. Amino acid sequence: CASSVEVLAVEQFF.